The source of this TCR beta chain is a study of OX40 agonist ivuxolimab in advanced cancers. Study in general: Males comprised 82.7% of the group, whose mean age was roughly 64 years (range roughly 20 to 90). Partial responses were achieved by three patients: one hepatocellular carcinoma, two cutaneous melanoma. Earlier treatment with anti-PD-1, anti-PD-L1 or anti-CTLA-4 was permitted, and about 40% had received some.

The CDR3 spans 14 residues. Germline assignment: CDR1 LGHNA and CDR2 YNFKEQ. The V end lost 4 bases, the J end lost 2 bases, and 12 bases lay between the germline ends. Some clones are missing from TCRdb's copy, which holds only in-frame ones; the method was immunoSEQ multiplex PCR. Here the sample spans around 69,000 clones, nearly 90% being singletons. Study-wide findings and caveats: At 0.1 to 3.0 mg/kg and by week 6, CD4+ and CD8+ T cells in the blood had expanded clonally.

This clone is termed medium-sized (0.01 to 0.1%). Its cognate antigen is unknown. The rearrangement joins TRBV4-2 to TRBJ2-7; a possible D gene is TRBD2 (6 bases). The material was CD4+ or CD8+ T cells sorted from blood, obtained in a trial of the OX40 agonist ivuxolimab. The receptor was derived from an adult with an advanced solid tumor such as melanoma, head and neck, liver or kidney cancer. The CDR3 is CASSRAGSPYEQYF. DNA of the CDR3: TGTGCCAGCAGCCGGGCGGGATCACCCTACGAGCAGTACTTC.